The rows below give T cell receptor beta chains drawn from one sample of a study of T-cell reconstitution after alpha-beta-depleted transplantation in children. TCRdb analysed the PCR reads with MiXCR anew, one entry per CDR3 protein. The repertoire includes 100,000 to 120,000 distinct CDR3 sequences, 6.4% of them detected once, and 23% sits in the top ten. This specimen consisted of PBMCs, mostly from graft donor cells, obtained 360 days after TCRalphabeta/CD19-depleted stem cell transplant. These receptors came from a male patient between 2 and 10 years old who had a stem cell transplant for acute lymphoblastic leukemia, so the T cells may come from the graft donor. Both conserved end residues are trimmed from each CDR3.

V	J	CDR3
TRBV7-9	TRBJ2-1	ASSSYLYEQF
TRBV27	.	ASSSDKREQY
TRBV12-3/TRBV12-4	TRBJ2-5	ASLGGIGTQY
TRBV20-1	TRBJ2-7	SARNPQGAIWYEQY
TRBV29-1	TRBJ2-1	SVSGRKFSYNEQF
TRBV5-4	TRBJ2-5	ASSLWSTRGETQY
TRBV5-5	TRBJ2-6	ASSRGLSLSGANVLT
TRBV2	TRBJ2-3	ASWDRVEY
TRBV3-1	TRBJ2-5	ASSHRGALSQETQY
TRBV29-1	TRBJ2-1	SVWEGKF
TRBV7-6	TRBJ2-7	ASSFLGQGLSEQY
TRBV11-3	TRBJ1-1	ASSLGRQTQAF
TRBV12-3/TRBV12-4	TRBJ2-2	ASRRQGIGELF
TRBV7-6	TRBJ2-1	ASSSFPGDSYNEQF
TRBV7-2	TRBJ2-5	ASSSPTITHETQY
TRBV4-2	TRBJ2-1	ASSPGLAGGILSNEQF
TRBV6-1	TRBJ2-7	ASRRQNTYEQY
TRBV6-5	TRBJ1-4	ASSYFSGTADEKLF
TRBV28	TRBJ2-1	ASSLGGVYNEQF
TRBV9	TRBJ2-3	ASSETSGRGTDTQY
TRBV29-1	TRBJ1-2	SVQGYYGYT
TRBV27	TRBJ2-7	ASSFRGPAYEQY
TRBV4-3	TRBJ1-5	ASSQGQGSLQPQH
TRBV21-1	TRBJ2-7	ASSSPSLAGAPYEQY
TRBV7-2	TRBJ2-3	ASSLTPGAPDTQY
TRBV7-2	TRBJ1-3	ASSSARGNTIY
TRBV11-2	TRBJ2-3	ASSYDRVTDTQY
TRBV27	TRBJ2-4	ASSLGGEAKNIQY
TRBV7-9	TRBJ2-2	ASSLARPPTGELF
TRBV11-2	TRBJ2-7	ASSFGVRADYEQY
TRBV12-3/TRBV12-4	TRBJ2-4	ASSPEGGGGNIQY
TRBV6-5	TRBJ2-7	ASSYLGRADEQY
TRBV20-1	TRBJ1-1	SAAAIFAEAF
TRBV9	TRBJ2-7	ASSAGSKPYEQY
TRBV9	TRBJ2-1	ASSVALLERTSARSYNEQF
TRBV6-8	TRBJ2-1	ASSYAGLAGPGGNEQF
TRBV5-1	TRBJ2-5	ASGQGANNQETQY
TRBV27	TRBJ2-7	ASSPGLAGVRQY
TRBV19	TRBJ2-1	ASSIDLYDRGVFNEQF
TRBV19	TRBJ1-1	ASTLGGQGNTEAF
TRBV7-9	TRBJ2-7	ASSFWGTVADEQY
TRBV9	TRBJ2-1	ASSVEGLAYNEQF
TRBV12-3/TRBV12-4	TRBJ1-4	ASSGPGQGDEKLF
TRBV6-2/TRBV6-3	TRBJ2-1	ASSYPTSGRAGDEQF
TRBV11-1	TRBJ1-1	ASSFGERGRGGGSTEAF
TRBV7-8	TRBJ1-4	ASSSTTGPEKLF